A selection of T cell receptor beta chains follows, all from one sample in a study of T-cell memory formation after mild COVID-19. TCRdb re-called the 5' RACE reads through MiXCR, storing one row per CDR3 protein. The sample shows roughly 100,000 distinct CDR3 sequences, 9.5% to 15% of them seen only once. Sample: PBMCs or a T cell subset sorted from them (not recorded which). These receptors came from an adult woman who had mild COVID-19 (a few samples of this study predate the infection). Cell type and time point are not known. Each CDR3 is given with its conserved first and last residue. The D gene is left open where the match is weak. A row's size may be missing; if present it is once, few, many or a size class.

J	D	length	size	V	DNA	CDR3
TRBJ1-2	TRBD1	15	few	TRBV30	TGTGCCTGGATAGGATTCGCAGGGGGCGCCTATGGCTACACCTTC	CAWIGFAGGAYGYTF
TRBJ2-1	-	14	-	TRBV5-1	TGCGCCAGCAGCTATGTCGGGAGTGGCGATGAGCAGTTCTTC	CASSYVGSGDEQFF
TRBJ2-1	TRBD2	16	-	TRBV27	TGTGCCAGCAGTTTATCCGGGACTAGCGACTACAATGAGCAGTTCTTC	CASSLSGTSDYNEQFF
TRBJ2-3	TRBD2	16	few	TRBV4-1	TGCGCCAGCAGCCAAGAGAGACTAGCGGGGGGAGATACGCAGTATTTT	CASSQERLAGGDTQYF
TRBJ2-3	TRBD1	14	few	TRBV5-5	TGTGCCAGCAGCAAAAACAGGGGGCGCGATACGCAGTATTTT	CASSKNRGRDTQYF
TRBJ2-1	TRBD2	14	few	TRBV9	TGTGCCAGCAGCGCCGCTAGCGGGAGCGATGAGCAGTTCTTC	CASSAASGSDEQFF
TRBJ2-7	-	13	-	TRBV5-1	TGCGCCAGCAGCTTGGCCATGAGTGTCGAGCAGTACTTC	CASSLAMSVEQYF
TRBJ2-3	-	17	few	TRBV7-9	TGTGCCAGCAGCTTAGCTCCTGGGGAAAGAGGTGCAGATACGCAGTATTTT	CASSLAPGERGADTQYF
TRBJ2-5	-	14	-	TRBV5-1	TGCGCCAGCAGCTTGGGGAATGGAGAAGAGACCCAGTACTTC	CASSLGNGEETQYF
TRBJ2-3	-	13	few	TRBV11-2	TGTGCCAGCAGCCTCTTTAGAACAGATACGCAGTATTTT	CASSLFRTDTQYF
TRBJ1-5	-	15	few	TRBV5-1	TGCGCCAGCAGCCCCGGGTGGGATGTCAATCAGCCCCAGCATTTT	CASSPGWDVNQPQHF
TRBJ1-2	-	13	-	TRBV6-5	TGTGCCAGCAGTACCGGTACTTACTATGGCTACACCTTC	CASSTGTYYGYTF
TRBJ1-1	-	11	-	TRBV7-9	TGTGCCAGCAGCTTTGACTCAGAAGCTTTCTTT	CASSFDSEAFF
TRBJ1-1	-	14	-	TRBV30	TGTGCCTGGAGTGAAATCCTAGGAAACACTGAAGCTTTCTTT	CAWSEILGNTEAFF
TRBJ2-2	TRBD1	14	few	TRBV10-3	TGTGCCAGCCGGGACAGCTCTAGAACCCGGGAGCTGTTTTTT	CASRDSSRTRELFF
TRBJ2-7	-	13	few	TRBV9	TGTGCCAGCAGCCCGCGGAAGGGCTACGAGCAGTACTTC	CASSPRKGYEQYF
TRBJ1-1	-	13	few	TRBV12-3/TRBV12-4	TGTGCCAGCAGTTCAGGGGTTATCACTGAAGCTTTCTTT	CASSSGVITEAFF
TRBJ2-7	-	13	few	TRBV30	TGTGCCTGGGGTCCAGGGATTTCCTACGAGCAGTACTTC	CAWGPGISYEQYF
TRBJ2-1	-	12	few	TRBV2	TGTGCCAGCTTGTTTCCCCCCGATGAGCAGTTCTTC	CASLFPPDEQFF
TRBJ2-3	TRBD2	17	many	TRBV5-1	TGCGCCAGCAGCTTGGAACTGACTAGCGGGTTCACAGATACGCAGTATTTT	CASSLELTSGFTDTQYF
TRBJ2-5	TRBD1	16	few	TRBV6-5	TGTGCCAGCAGTTCCGACAGGGGGCGGACCCGGGAGACCCAGTACTTC	CASSSDRGRTRETQYF
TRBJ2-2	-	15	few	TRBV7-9	TGTGCCAGCAGCTCAAGAAACAGGGACACCGGGGAGCTGTTTTTT	CASSSRNRDTGELFF
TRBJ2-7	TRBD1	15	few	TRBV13	TGTGCCAGCAGCGCGACGGGACAGGGAGGTTCCGAGCAGTACTTC	CASSATGQGGSEQYF
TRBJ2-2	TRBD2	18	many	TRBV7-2	TGTGCCAGCAGCCTGGGGGGACTAGCGGGACGGAGGACCGGGGAGCTGTTTTTT	CASSLGGLAGRRTGELFF
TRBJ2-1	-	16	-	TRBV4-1	TGCGCCAGCAGCCAAGAAGAGGGGGACTCCTACAATGAGCAGTTCTTC	CASSQEEGDSYNEQFF
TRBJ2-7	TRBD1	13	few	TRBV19	TGTGCCAGCCGGGACAGTGCCACCTACGAGCAGTACTTC	CASRDSATYEQYF
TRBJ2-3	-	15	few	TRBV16	TGTGCCAGCCGGACGGGGACTTACGGCACAGATACGCAGTATTTT	CASRTGTYGTDTQYF
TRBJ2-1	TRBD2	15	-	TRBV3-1	TGTGCCAGCCTTACTACTAGCGGCGGCTACAATGAGCAGTTCTTC	CASLTTSGGYNEQFF
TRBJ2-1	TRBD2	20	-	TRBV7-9	TGTGCCAGCAGCGCTATGGCCGGGACTAGCGGGGGCCAGTCCTACAATGAGCAGTTCTTC	CASSAMAGTSGGQSYNEQFF
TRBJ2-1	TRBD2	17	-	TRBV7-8	TGTGCCAGCAGCTTAGCGCGGGAACTAGCGGGTTACAATGAGCAGTTCTTC	CASSLARELAGYNEQFF
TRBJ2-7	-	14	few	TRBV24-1	TGTGCCACCAGTGATTCAGGGGCCCCCCACGAGCAGTACTTC	CATSDSGAPHEQYF
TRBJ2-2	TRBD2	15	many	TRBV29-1	TGCAGCGTTGAGACGGGACTAGGGAACACCGGGGAGCTGTTTTTT	CSVETGLGNTGELFF
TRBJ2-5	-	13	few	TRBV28	TGTGCCAGCAGTTTTAGCGAGTGGGAGACCCAGTACTTC	CASSFSEWETQYF
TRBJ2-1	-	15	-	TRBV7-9	TGTGCCAGCAGCTTAGTTGTTAGCGGTGAGAATGAGCAGTTCTTC	CASSLVVSGENEQFF
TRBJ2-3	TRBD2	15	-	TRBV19	TGTGCCAGTTGCCCGCGGGGGGCCGGCACAGATACGCAGTATTTT	CASCPRGAGTDTQYF
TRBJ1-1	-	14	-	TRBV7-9	TGTGCCAGCAGCTTTTCTACCTTAAGCACTGAAGCTTTCTTT	CASSFSTLSTEAFF
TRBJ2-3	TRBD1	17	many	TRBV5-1	TGCGCCAGCAGCTTGTGGGACCCGGGACAGGGCCCAGATACGCAGTATTTT	CASSLWDPGQGPDTQYF
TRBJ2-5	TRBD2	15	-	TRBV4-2	TGTGCCAGCAGCCAAGGGACTAGCGGGAGAGAGACCCAGTACTTC	CASSQGTSGRETQYF
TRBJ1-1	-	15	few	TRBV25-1	TGTGCCAGCAGTGAAGGCGAACAGGGCTACACTGAAGCTTTCTTT	CASSEGEQGYTEAFF
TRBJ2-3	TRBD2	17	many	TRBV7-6	TGTGCCAGCAGCCTCGGGACTAGCGGGGGGGCCCTCGATACGCAGTATTTT	CASSLGTSGGALDTQYF
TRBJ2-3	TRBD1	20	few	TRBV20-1	TGCAGTGCCCCCGTCGGGGAGAGGGGGCAAAGGGGTCCGGGCACAGATACGCAGTATTTT	CSAPVGERGQRGPGTDTQYF
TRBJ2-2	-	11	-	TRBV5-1	TGCGCCAGCAGCTCGGGCGGGGAGCTGTTTTTT	CASSSGGELFF
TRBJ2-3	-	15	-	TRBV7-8	TGTGCCAGCAGCACGCGGGTCCAGTTCACAGATACGCAGTATTTT	CASSTRVQFTDTQYF
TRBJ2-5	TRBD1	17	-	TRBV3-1	TGTGCCAGCAGCCATCATTTCCGGGACAGGGCTGGAGAGACCCAGTACTTC	CASSHHFRDRAGETQYF
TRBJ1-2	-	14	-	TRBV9	TGTGCCAGCAGCTCGTGGGATTTCGGCTATGGCTACACCTTC	CASSSWDFGYGYTF
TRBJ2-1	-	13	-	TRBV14	TGTGCCAGCAGCCAAGCCCAGGGTCTCGAGCAGTTCTTC	CASSQAQGLEQFF
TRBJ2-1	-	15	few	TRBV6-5	TGTGCCAGCAGTTACTTGAGGGACGCATACAATGAGCAGTTCTTC	CASSYLRDAYNEQFF
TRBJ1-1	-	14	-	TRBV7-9	TGTGCCAGCAGCTTGACAGAGAGGAACACTGAAGCTTTCTTT	CASSLTERNTEAFF
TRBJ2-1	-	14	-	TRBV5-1	TGCGCCAGCAGCTTCAGGGAAGGGACGGATGAGCAGTTCTTC	CASSFREGTDEQFF
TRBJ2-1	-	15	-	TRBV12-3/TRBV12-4	TGTGCCAGCAGTTTGCGGCAGGGGATGTACAATGAGCAGTTCTTC	CASSLRQGMYNEQFF
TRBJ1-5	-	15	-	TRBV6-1	TGTGCCAGCAGTCTAACGACAGCCAGCAATCAGCCCCAGCATTTT	CASSLTTASNQPQHF
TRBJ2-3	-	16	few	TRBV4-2	TGTGCCAGCAGCCAAGCTTATAGCGTGGGGCCAGATACGCAGTATTTT	CASSQAYSVGPDTQYF
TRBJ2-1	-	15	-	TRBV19	TGTGCCACCCTCGGAGGGCAGGCTAACTACAATGAGCAGTTCTTC	CATLGGQANYNEQFF
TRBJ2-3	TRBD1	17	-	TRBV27	TGTGCCAGCAGTTCCCGACAGGGGGCATTTAGAACAGATACGCAGTATTTT	CASSSRQGAFRTDTQYF
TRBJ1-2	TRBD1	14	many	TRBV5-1	TGCGCCAGCAGCCTCGGGACAGGGGACTATGGCTACACCTTC	CASSLGTGDYGYTF